This TCR beta chain is drawn from a study of CD8 T cells in ankylosing spondylitis. The sample holds a few counts of this clonotype. Its antigen is unidentified. This CDR3 contains 14 residues. CDR1 and CDR2 from the germline V gene are DFQATT and SNEGSKA (reference sequence). Trimming cost V 0 bases and J 1 base, with 9 bases left between them. TCRdb ran MiXCR on the 5' RACE reads and lists one entry per CDR3 protein. Of 250,000 to 300,000 distinct CDR3 sequences detected, 15% to 20% appear once; the ten largest clones hold around 8%. Study findings and constraints: Those disease-linked clones were CD8+; they were also relatively rare in peripheral blood. Ankylosing spondylitis blood seemed to carry a telltale TCR beta motif made of several highly homologous variants.

The sequencing sample was made of blood, either unsorted or a sorted T cell fraction (not recorded which). The chain has TRBV20-1 and TRBJ2-5; D is uncertain. The clonotype was recovered from a male donor with ankylosing spondylitis or in good health (not recorded which). The CDR3, as DNA: TGCAGTGCTAGAGATCTAAGGGTCCAAGAGACCCAGTACTTC. This encodes CSARDLRVQETQYF.